These 5 T cell receptor beta chains were all obtained from the same sample, sequenced in a study of T-cell reconstitution after alpha-beta-depleted transplantation in children. Researchers prepared the TCRbeta library using unique molecular identifiers, the study reports. Using its own MiXCR run on the PCR reads, TCRdb lists one record per CDR3 protein. The table has a few hundred thousand distinct CDR3 sequences, roughly 7.8% seen once. No antigens are known for them. Findings and caveats of the study: It was newly produced T cells that mostly accounted for T-cell counts and diversity one year after transplant.

Sample: peripheral blood, taken 360 days after TCRalphabeta/CD19-depleted stem cell transplant. The receptors were gathered from a female patient aged 2-9 years who had a stem cell transplant for Fanconi anemia, so the T cells may come from the graft donor.

The table lists this clonotype with many counts. V usage is TRBV6-5 and J usage is TRBJ2-7, with D perhaps TRBD1 (5 bases). The germline gives CDR1 MNHEY, CDR2 SVGAGI. This CDR3 is built from 15 residues. V gave up 5 bases and J gave up 0 bases, with 14 bases separating them. CDR3 DNA sequence: TGTGCCAGCAGTACCGACAGAGGTGCCTCCTACGAGCAGTACGTC. Residues: CASSTDRGASYEQYV.

This clonotype has a count of ten or more. The rearrangement joins TRBV5-1 to TRBJ1-1, with no clear D. The CDR3 covers 12 residues. CDR1 and CDR2 from the germline V gene are SGHRS and YFSETQ. Trimming shortened V by 0 bases and J by 8 bases, and 8 bases separated the two germline ends. In DNA form, the CDR3 reads TGCGCCAGCAGCTTGGCATCGGGCGAAGCTTTCTTT. Protein sequence: CASSLASGEAFF.

The sample holds many counts of this clonotype. This rearrangement joins TRBV12-3 or TRBV12-4 to TRBJ2-2, with 7 nucleotides matching TRBD2. Trimming took 5 bases from V and 0 from J; bases not matched to a gene: 6. This CDR3 has 16 amino acids. In DNA, the CDR3 is TGTGCCAGCAGTCGCCGGACTAGTCCGAACACCGGGGAGCTGTTTTTT. It is translated as CASSRRTSPNTGELFF.

This clonotype was seen at least ten times. The rearrangement links TRBV4-2 to TRBJ2-3; 8 bases map to TRBD2. The CDR3 contains 16 residues. Germline V gives CDR1 LGHNA, CDR2 YNFKEQ. The V gene end was trimmed by 2 bases and the J gene end by 5 bases; junction bases not matched to a gene: 9. The CDR3 DNA reads TGTGCCAGCAGCCAACTCCCAGCGGGGGTCATAGATACGCAGTATTTT. It encodes CASSQLPAGVIDTQYF.

This clonotype was counted many times. V usage is TRBV5-1 and J usage is TRBJ2-7, with D perhaps TRBD1 (5 bases). Germline V gene sequence: CDR1 SGHRS, CDR2 YFSETQ. The CDR3 spans 15 residues. The V end was cut by 0 bases, the J end by 1 base, with 11 bases between. The CDR3 reads CASSLETVRSYEQYF. DNA for the CDR3: TGCGCCAGCAGCTTGGAGACAGTTAGGTCCTACGAGCAGTACTTC.